The present T cell receptor beta chain was sequenced within a study of shared clonotypes between healthy human individuals. At the level of the study: Donors were a couple of women and a few men aged 18 to 49. General study results and limits: Among the subsets, naive ones generally showed larger estimated richness than memory ones.

Profiling relied on immunoSEQ multiplex PCR, and the TCRdb table lists in-frame clones only, not all of them. The sample shows some 2 million clones, roughly 95% of them seen only once. A remark on this clone: Its antigen remains unidentified.

Naive CD8 isolation took CD45RO-negative cells positively selected for CCR7 and excluded terminally differentiated effector memory CD45RA+ cells. The V end lost 3 bases, the J end lost 1 base, and 18 bases lay between the germline ends. The CDR3 totals 18 residues. Germline CDR1 MDHEN, CDR2 SYDVKM. The genes are TRBV28 and TRBJ1-4; no clear D gene. The receptor's source is a man younger than 35 in good health. Source material: naive CD8+ T cells sorted from blood. The CDR3 is CASSLRVAFSQTNEKLFF. The CDR3 nucleotides read TGTGCCAGCAGTTTGAGGGTGGCTTTTTCGCAAACTAATGAAAAACTGTTTTTT. The variable domain in full, completed from reference TRBV28 and TRBJ1-4, reads DVKVTQSSRYLVKRTGEKVFLECVQDMDHENMFWYRQDPGLGLRLIYFSYDVKMKEKGDIPEGYSVSREKKERFSLILESASTNQTSMYLCASSLRVAFSQTNEKLFFGSGTQLSVL.